The rows below give T cell receptor beta chains drawn from one sample of a study of T cell responses to AZD1222 COVID-19 vaccine. Assay: immunoSEQ multiplex PCR; the TCRdb copy retains only in-frame clones and omits some. The repertoire consists of 65,000 to 90,000 clones, with around 85% occurring once and the leading ten covering 6% to 9%. The source was peripheral blood, collected on day 0 of AZD1222 vaccination. The receptors shown here come from an adult in good health. Both conserved end residues are part of each CDR3. The D gene is left open where the match is weak. Clone size is given for some rows only: seen once, a few or many times, or a class if the clone is expanded.

few	-	TRBV11-2	TRBJ1-4	CASSLWGSRDEKLFF	TGTGCCAGCAGCTTATGGGGCAGCCGGGATGAAAAACTGTTTTTT
-	-	TRBV19	TRBJ2-1	CASKQGGREGEQFF	TGTGCCAGTAAACAGGGGGGCCGGGAGGGTGAGCAGTTCTTC
-	-	TRBV5-1	TRBJ1-1	CASSLEAGWEIEAFF	TGCGCCAGCAGCTTGGAGGCAGGGTGGGAGATTGAAGCTTTCTTT
many	TRBD2	TRBV24-1	TRBJ2-1	CATSDLGAGVGNEQFF	TGTGCCACCAGTGATTTGGGAGCGGGAGTGGGCAATGAGCAGTTCTTC
-	-	TRBV6-1	TRBJ1-2	CVSSETEGIYGYTF	TGTGTCAGCAGTGAGACCGAGGGGATCTATGGCTACACCTTC
-	-	TRBV19	TRBJ2-2	CASSLSGQVGELFF	TGTGCCAGTAGTCTCTCGGGGCAGGTCGGGGAGCTGTTTTTT
-	-	TRBV21-1	TRBJ2-3	CASSKGVLGGFSSTDTQYF	TGTGCCAGCAGCAAAGGCGTGTTGGGGGGTTTTTCTAGCACAGATACGCAGTATTTT
-	-	TRBV6-5	TRBJ2-5	CASTHRETQYF	TGTGCCAGCACCCATCGCGAGACCCAGTACTTC
-	-	TRBV4-3	TRBJ1-3	CASSRSDGPGNTIYF	TGCGCCAGCAGCCGCTCCGACGGTCCTGGAAACACCATATATTTT
-	-	TRBV19	TRBJ1-2	CASTSRNRVGGYTF	TGTGCCAGTACCAGCCGCAACAGGGTCGGTGGCTACACCTTC
-	-	TRBV30	TRBJ1-3	CAWSASSSGNTIYF	TGTGCCTGGAGTGCGTCAAGCTCTGGAAACACCATATATTTT
-	-	TRBV27	TRBJ2-5	CASRGSGRGETQYF	TGTGCCAGCAGGGGGTCCGGTCGTGGGGAGACCCAGTACTTC
-	TRBD1	TRBV27	TRBJ2-2	CASRSLGTGTGELFF	TGTGCCAGCAGATCTCTGGGGACAGGGACCGGGGAGCTGTTTTTT
-	-	TRBV13	TRBJ1-6	CASSLGLGINNSPLHF	TGTGCCAGCAGCTTAGGACTCGGGATCAATAATTCACCCCTCCACTTT
-	-	TRBV28	TRBJ1-6	CASRNRVNSPLHF	TGTGCCAGCAGAAACAGGGTTAATTCACCCCTCCACTTT
many	-	TRBV7-2	TRBJ2-7	CASSLVEGNEQYF	TGTGCCAGCAGCTTAGTTGAGGGGAACGAGCAGTACTTC
-	TRBD2	TRBV27	TRBJ2-1	CASSLTSGGYNEQFF	TGTGCCAGCAGCCTCACTAGCGGGGGTTACAATGAGCAGTTCTTC
few	-	TRBV27	TRBJ2-1	CASSLGAQFF	TGTGCCAGCAGTTTAGGAGCGCAGTTCTTC
-	-	TRBV28	TRBJ1-4	CASTNPGRGLEKLFF	TGTGCCAGCACCAACCCGGGGCGGGGGCTTGAAAAACTGTTTTTT
-	-	TRBV19	TRBJ1-1	CASKLRGTNTEAFF	TGTGCCAGTAAGTTGCGGGGGACGAACACTGAAGCTTTCTTT
-	-	TRBV7-3	TRBJ2-7	CASSVNPGTSYEQYF	TGTGCCAGCAGCGTGAACCCCGGGACGAGCTACGAGCAGTACTTC
-	TRBD1	TRBV10-3	TRBJ2-1	CAISPGQGADEQFF	TGTGCCATCAGCCCCGGACAGGGGGCAGATGAGCAGTTCTTC
-	-	TRBV9	TRBJ2-5	CASSVQGGETQYF	TGTGCCAGCAGCGTTCAGGGGGGAGAGACCCAGTACTTC
-	TRBD2	TRBV27	TRBJ2-3	CASSQGLAGAGDTQYF	TGTGCCAGCAGCCAGGGACTAGCGGGAGCGGGAGATACGCAGTATTTT
-	-	TRBV19	TRBJ2-1	CASSIGFGRGNNEQFF	TGTGCCAGTAGTATTGGCTTCGGACGGGGAAACAATGAGCAGTTCTTC
-	-	TRBV19	TRBJ2-3	CASSTFGTYVPTDTQYF	TGTGCCAGTAGTACCTTCGGGACCTACGTCCCCACAGATACGCAGTATTTT
-	TRBD2	TRBV5-1	TRBJ2-3	CASSSLAVGADTQYF	TGCGCCAGCAGCTCCCTAGCGGTCGGGGCAGATACGCAGTATTTT
-	-	TRBV18	TRBJ2-5	CASSLDRVGTTQETQYF	TGTGCCAGCTCACTGGACAGGGTCGGGACTACCCAGGAGACCCAGTACTTC
-	-	TRBV27	TRBJ1-6	CASRRTGSSYNSPLHF	TGTGCCAGTCGCCGAACAGGGAGCTCCTATAATTCACCCCTCCACTTT
once	-	TRBV18	TRBJ1-4	CASSPEALQGKFGKLFF	TGTGCCAGCTCACCAGAAGCTTTACAGGGAAAATTCGGAAAACTGTTTTTT
-	-	TRBV5-1	TRBJ2-7	CASRLYPYEQYF	TGCGCCAGCAGACTATATCCCTACGAGCAGTACTTC
-	-	TRBV7-2	TRBJ1-6	CASSSVRGVSNSPLHF	TGTGCCAGCAGTTCAGTCCGGGGGGTTAGTAATTCACCCCTCCACTTT
few	-	TRBV7-9	TRBJ1-1	CASLMLGVTEAFF	TGTGCCAGCCTGATGTTAGGGGTCACTGAAGCTTTCTTT
-	-	TRBV7-2	TRBJ1-1	CASSLEQRNTEAFF	TGTGCCAGCAGCTTAGAACAGAGGAACACTGAAGCTTTCTTT
-	-	TRBV6-5	TRBJ2-7	CASTKRGSSYEQYF	TGTGCCAGCACCAAGAGGGGCAGCTCCTACGAGCAGTACTTC
-	TRBD1	TRBV18	TRBJ1-4	CASSLSGTGGERLFF	TGTGCCAGCTCACTCTCCGGGACAGGGGGAGAAAGACTGTTTTTT
-	-	TRBV6-6	TRBJ1-1	CASKGGQWGTEAFF	TGTGCCAGCAAGGGAGGACAGTGGGGAACTGAAGCTTTCTTT
-	TRBD1	TRBV30	TRBJ1-2	CASGGRLNGYTF	TGTGCCTCAGGGGGCCGCCTCAATGGCTACACCTTC
-	-	TRBV3-1/TRBV3-2	TRBJ1-1	CASSLPGLSEAFF	TGTGCCAGCAGCCTACCCGGTCTGTCTGAAGCTTTCTTT
-	-	TRBV3-1/TRBV3-2	TRBJ2-7	CASSQVSSEQYF	TGTGCCAGCAGCCAAGTTTCCAGCGAGCAGTACTTC
once	-	TRBV15	TRBJ2-5	CATSRDRKITETQYF	TGTGCCACCAGCAGAGATAGGAAAATTACCGAGACCCAGTACTTC
-	TRBD2	TRBV7-9	TRBJ2-1	CASSRSGLAERKDEQFF	TGTGCCAGCAGCCGATCGGGACTAGCGGAGAGGAAAGATGAGCAGTTCTTC
-	-	TRBV9	TRBJ1-2	CASSADPLRGYTF	TGTGCCAGCAGCGCGGACCCCCTACGGGGCTACACCTTC
-	TRBD2	TRBV11-2	TRBJ2-1	CASSLPPSGNNEQFF	TGTGCCAGCAGCTTACCACCTAGCGGGAACAATGAGCAGTTCTTC
-	-	TRBV27	TRBJ1-5	CASSKSNQPQHF	TGTGCCAGCAGTAAGAGCAATCAGCCCCAGCATTTT
-	-	TRBV14	TRBJ1-5	CASSQGDQPQHF	TGTGCCAGCAGCCAAGGAGATCAGCCCCAGCATTTT
once	TRBD1	TRBV2	TRBJ1-2	CASSGQGARYGYTF	TGTGCCAGCAGTGGACAGGGGGCAAGGTATGGCTACACCTTC
few	TRBD2	TRBV5-1	TRBJ2-3	CASFSGGLGDTQYF	TGCGCCAGCTTTAGCGGGGGGCTGGGAGATACGCAGTATTTT
-	-	TRBV14	TRBJ1-6	CASSQGAATGVKYNSPLHF	TGTGCCAGCAGCCAAGGGGCGGCCACCGGGGTAAAATATAATTCACCCCTCCACTTT
-	-	TRBV6-5	TRBJ1-5	CASGVNNQPQHF	TGTGCCAGCGGGGTCAACAATCAGCCCCAGCATTTT
-	TRBD2	TRBV2	TRBJ2-5	CASSETGAGGYQETQYF	TGTGCCAGCAGTGAAACTGGGGCGGGGGGATACCAAGAGACCCAGTACTTC
-	-	TRBV28	TRBJ1-5	CASSLADISNQPQHF	TGTGCCAGCAGTTTAGCGGATATTAGCAATCAGCCCCAGCATTTT
-	-	TRBV29-1	TRBJ1-2	CSVEKRTASYGYTF	TGCAGCGTTGAAAAAAGGACAGCGAGTTATGGCTACACCTTC
-	TRBD2	TRBV27	TRBJ2-1	CATAQGTSASGEQFF	TGTGCCACCGCTCAGGGGACTAGCGCTAGCGGTGAGCAGTTCTTC